This TCR beta chain is drawn from a study of shared clonotypes between healthy human individuals (TCRdb year 2020). The study in broad terms: Two women and a few men aged 18 to 49 years were included in the cohort. The study deeply sequenced blood TCR repertoires of five healthy adults to estimate repertoire size and the extent of clonotype sharing between individuals. Each donor's leukapheresis produced roughly between roughly 0.85 and 10 billion PBMCs. For each donor, CD4 naive and CD4 memory were each given three plates, CD8 naive was given two plates, and CD8 memory was given one plate. Libraries were prepared and TCR repertoires were sequenced by different laboratories using diverse techniques, in order to increase sequencing depth and limit assay-specific biases.

Using the deep immunoSEQ assay, TCR CDR3 regions were amplified from genomic DNA by multiplex PCR. Genomic DNA extracted from each cell subset was distributed evenly over all wells of several immunoSEQ 96-well plates, and each plate served as one replicate. For sorted subsets, each replicate PCR was loaded with about 0.2 ug genomic DNA, equivalent to 30,000 or so T cell genomes. The purified libraries were quantified using a Qubit 3.0 fluorometer, sized with a Bioanalyzer 2100, and then quantified again using the KAPA Library Quantification kit. Each immunoSEQ 96-well plate was sequenced on its own single-read 150-cycle Illumina NextSeq 550 flow cell. Turning to the authors' computational methods: Because only junctional sequences without quality scores were contained in the immunoSEQ output, filtering matching that applied to full-length reads could not be performed. Sequences were annotated with PyIR, a Python wrapper for IgBLAST v1.9, and V/J genes and CDR3 were assigned using IMGT germline references. Reads with weak V/J assignments (E-value above 1e-6), missing CDR3, stop codons, out-of-frame junctions, or ambiguous translated residues were removed. V3J clonotypes were defined as sequences sharing an identical inferred V gene, J gene, and CDR3 amino acid sequence. Percentage overlap between repertoires was calculated by dividing the number of shared unique clonotypes by the size of the smaller repertoire. RTK rarefaction, the Chao1 estimator, and Recon v2.1 estimates of unobserved clonotypes were used to assess repertoire richness. Generation probabilities for all TCRbeta clonotypes obtained by the gDNA method from a handful of donors were computed using OLGA. This immuneACCESS table, as held by TCRdb, lists in-frame sequences with V and J called but not all clones. Of the missing ones, under half trace to an unresolved V gene in checked studies; the others have no known cause. V and J calls and clone size are given by that table; D and trimming were obtained from the DNA. Within this sample are about 690,000 clones, with roughly 88% of them counted one time only. The ten largest clones capture about 33% of the sample.

CDR1 is given as MNHEY and CDR2 as SMNVEV, both from the germline V gene (reference sequence). Including the terminal cysteine and phenylalanine, the CDR3 comprises 13 residues. The entry retains the CDR3 DNA only, 39 bases that are in frame from base 1. The junction carries 13 bases between V and J, which are trimmed by 6 bases and 5 bases respectively. The study at large found these results: Even with the large sequencing depth, rarefaction of the sorted-subset datasets indicated that sequencing was incomplete. About 4.5% of naive CD4, 3.5% of naive CD8, approximately 2.2% of memory CD4, and 0.4% of memory CD8 clonotypes were shared across a few donors. Pairwise subsampling led to the expectation that sequencing depth would affect the degree of clonotype sharing among donors. Larger estimated clonotype richness was generally found for naive subsets than for memory subsets. Compared with non-shared clonotypes, the clonotypes found in all four sorted-subset donors had higher generation probabilities. The small number of donors limited the genetic and exposure-history diversity represented. Only blood was sampled, and tissue TCR repertoires likely differ from those in blood.

Healthy HIV-negative adults with no recently reported acute infections or vaccinations were included as donors. Every donor was a Caucasian adult residing in Nashville, Tennessee, USA. CD8 memory samples consisted of magnetically selected CD45RO+ cells combined with CCR7-negative CD45RA+ effector memory (TemRA) cells. Blood was collected by leukapheresis, and PBMCs were isolated by Ficoll-Histopaque density gradient centrifugation and then cryopreserved in liquid nitrogen vapor phase. Purity and quantity of every magnetically sorted T cell population were checked by analytical flow cytometry. Each sorted fraction had its genomic DNA isolated and then quantified by UV absorbance on a Nanodrop 2000c. This clone was picked up one time. Its target antigen remains unknown. It has no much larger one-base neighbor in the sample; base qualities were not kept.

The sequence is built from TRBV27 and TRBJ2-5, with an unclear D gene assignment. Input material: memory CD8+ T cells from PBMCs. The sample's cell subset or site label, decoded: CD45RO+ cells pooled with CCR7-negative TemRA cells. The TCR originated in a man aged 18 to 29 in good health. Some clones in this sample may be carry-over from other donors' samples. The nucleotides read TGTGCCAGCAGGACCTCTGCTTTCGAGACCCAGTACTTC. Translated, it gives CASRTSAFETQYF.